This T cell receptor beta chain was sequenced during a study of technical replicates of blood from a few donors. The protocol was immunoSEQ multiplex PCR, while the TCRdb copy is restricted to in-frame clones and leaves out a portion. The data hold under 90,000 clones, with 85% to 95% observed a single time. CDR1 SGHRS and CDR2 YFSETQ come from the germline V gene. Trimming cost V 0 bases and J 6 bases; bases outside gene matches: 9. This CDR3 is built from 15 residues. The sample was T cells isolated from PBMCs. The TCR comes from a human donor in good health. The rearrangement links TRBV5-1 to TRBJ2-7, with 7 bases matching TRBD2. The CDR3 reads CASSLEGGGGPEQYF. CDR3 sequence (DNA): TGCGCCAGCAGCTTGGAGGGTGGGGGGGGACCCGAGCAGTACTTC. The full variable domain, with the rest looked up from reference TRBV5-1 and TRBJ2-7, is KAGVTQTPRYLIKTRGQQVTLSCSPISGHRSVSWYQQTPGQGLQFLFEYFSETQRNKGNFPGRFSGRQFSNSRSEMNVSTLELGDSALYLCASSLEGGGGPEQYFGPGTRLTVT.